The clone carrying this TCR beta chain was recorded many times. Germline V gene data show CDR1 as SGHTA and CDR2 as FQGNSA. The CDR3 extends over 22 amino acids. J lost 1 base, V lost 1 base, and 14 bases had no gene match. Time point denoted: pre-sensitization, week 0. Stated treatment: therapeutic diphenylcyclopropenone sensitization with weekly scalp DPC. Per the study methods: 96,000 or so TCRs per sample was the median, with a range of about 20,000 to 690,600. A single record per CDR3 protein comes from TCRdb applying MiXCR to the RACE reads. The V and J calls and clone size come from TCRdb's table, not from the authors' own analysis. The sample records about 64,000 distinct CDR3 sequences, 11% being singletons. The sample comes from a study of human T cells and chemical hapten exposure.

The chain employs TRBV7-2 and TRBJ2-4, with 15 bases identical to TRBD2. This clonotype originated in a woman in her thirties or forties with alopecia areata. Some clones in this sample may be carry-over from other donors' samples. The specimen was whole blood, collected in connection with sensitization to the hapten diphenylcyclopropenone (DPC). The chain's CDR3 is CASSLVSTQGLAGGLAKNIQYF. Here the CDR3 DNA reads TGTGCCAGCAGCTTAGTCAGTACCCAAGGACTAGCGGGGGGGCTGGCCAAAAACATTCAGTACTTC.